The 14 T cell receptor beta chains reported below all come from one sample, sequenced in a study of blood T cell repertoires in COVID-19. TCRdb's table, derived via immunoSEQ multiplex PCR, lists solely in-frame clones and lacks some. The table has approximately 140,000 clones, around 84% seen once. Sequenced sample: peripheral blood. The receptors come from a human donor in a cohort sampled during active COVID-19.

The CDR3 DNA reads TGTGCCAGCTCAGACAGGTACACTGAAGCTTTCTTT. Protein product: CASSDRYTEAFF. This chain uses TRBV6-5 with TRBJ1-1, with D tentatively TRBD1 (6 bases). Germline CDR1 reads MNHEY; CDR2 reads SVGAGI. The V gene lost 8 bases and the J gene lost 3 bases, with 10 bases spanning the gap. The CDR3 is 12 amino acids.

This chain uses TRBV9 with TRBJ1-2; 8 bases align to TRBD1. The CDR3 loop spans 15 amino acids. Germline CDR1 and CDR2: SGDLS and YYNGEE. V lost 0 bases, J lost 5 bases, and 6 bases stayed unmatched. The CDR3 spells CASSVADRDKYGYTF. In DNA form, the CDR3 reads TGTGCCAGCAGCGTAGCGGACAGGGATAAATATGGCTACACCTTC.

The CDR3 nucleotides are TGTGCCAGCAGCCCACGGACAGGAAGGCTCCAAGAGACCCAGTACTTC. Protein product: CASSPRTGRLQETQYF. The J gene is TRBJ2-5, the V gene TRBV11-3, with 7 bases fitting TRBD1. From germline, CDR1 is SGHNT and CDR2 YENEEA. J lost 1 base, V lost 5 bases, and 10 bases had no gene match. The CDR3 spans 16 residues.

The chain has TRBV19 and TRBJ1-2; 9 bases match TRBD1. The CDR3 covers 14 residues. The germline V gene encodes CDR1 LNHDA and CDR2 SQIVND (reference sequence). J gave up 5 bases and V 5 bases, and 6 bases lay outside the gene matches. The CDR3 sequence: CASSLGQGEYGYTF. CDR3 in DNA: TGTGCCAGTAGTTTGGGACAGGGCGAATATGGCTACACCTTC.

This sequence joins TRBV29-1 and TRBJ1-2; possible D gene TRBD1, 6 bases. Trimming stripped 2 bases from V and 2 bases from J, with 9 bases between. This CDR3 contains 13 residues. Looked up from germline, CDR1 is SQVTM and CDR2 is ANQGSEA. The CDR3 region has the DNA TGCAGCGTTGAACACAGGGCCAACTATGGCTACACCTTC. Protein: CSVEHRANYGYTF.

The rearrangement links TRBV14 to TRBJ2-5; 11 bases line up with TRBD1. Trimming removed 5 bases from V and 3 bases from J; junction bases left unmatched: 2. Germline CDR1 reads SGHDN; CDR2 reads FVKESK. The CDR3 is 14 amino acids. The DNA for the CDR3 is TGTGCCAGCAGCTGGACAGGGGGCGAAGAGACCCAGTACTTC. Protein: CASSWTGGEETQYF.

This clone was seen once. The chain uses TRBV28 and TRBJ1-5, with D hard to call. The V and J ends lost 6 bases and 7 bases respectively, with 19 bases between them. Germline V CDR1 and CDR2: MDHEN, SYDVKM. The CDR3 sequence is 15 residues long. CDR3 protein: CASSETDSPRQPQHF. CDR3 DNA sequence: TGTGCCAGCAGCGAGACGGACTCCCCAAGGCAGCCCCAGCATTTT.

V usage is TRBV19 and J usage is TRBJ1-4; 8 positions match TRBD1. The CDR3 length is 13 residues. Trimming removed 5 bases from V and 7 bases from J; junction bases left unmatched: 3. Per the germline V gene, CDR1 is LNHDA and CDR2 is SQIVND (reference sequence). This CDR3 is CASSVTGVEKLFF. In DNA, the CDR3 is TGTGCCAGTAGTGTGACAGGGGTTGAAAAACTGTTTTTT.

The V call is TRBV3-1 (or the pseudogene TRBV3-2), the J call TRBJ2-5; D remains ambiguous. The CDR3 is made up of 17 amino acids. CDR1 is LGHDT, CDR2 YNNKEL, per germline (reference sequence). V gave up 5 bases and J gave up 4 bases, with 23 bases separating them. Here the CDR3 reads CASSFSRSGPGTETQYF. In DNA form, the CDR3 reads TGTGCCAGCAGCTTTTCAAGGAGTGGCCCCGGCACAGAGACCCAGTACTTC.

The CDR3 sequence: CASSLVASPGNIQYF. For the CDR3, the DNA is TGTGCCAGCAGCTTAGTGGCTAGCCCAGGAAACATTCAGTACTTC. The chain links TRBV7-3 to TRBJ2-4; D might be TRBD2 (5 bases). Germline assignment: CDR1 SGHTA and CDR2 FQGTGA. CDR3 size: 15 residues. V was trimmed by 2 bases and J by 6 bases, leaving 14 bases between them.

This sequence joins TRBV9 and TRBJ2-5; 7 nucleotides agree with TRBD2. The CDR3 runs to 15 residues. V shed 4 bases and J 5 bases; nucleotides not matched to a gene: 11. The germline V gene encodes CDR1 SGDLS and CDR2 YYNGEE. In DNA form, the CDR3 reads TGTGCCAGCAGCCATAGGACTAGTGGAGTGGAGACCCAGTACTTC. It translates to CASSHRTSGVETQYF.

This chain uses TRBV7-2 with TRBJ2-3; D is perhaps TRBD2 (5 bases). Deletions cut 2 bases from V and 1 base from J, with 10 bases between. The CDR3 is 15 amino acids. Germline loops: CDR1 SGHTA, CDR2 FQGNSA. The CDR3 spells CASSLRRQGTDTQYF. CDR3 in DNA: TGTGCCAGCAGCTTAAGGAGGCAGGGCACAGATACGCAGTATTTT.

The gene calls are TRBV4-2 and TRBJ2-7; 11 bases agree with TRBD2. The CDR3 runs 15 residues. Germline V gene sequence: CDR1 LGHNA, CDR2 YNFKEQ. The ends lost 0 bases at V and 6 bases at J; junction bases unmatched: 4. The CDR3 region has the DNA TGTGCCAGCAGCCAAGAAGGGACTAGCGGTGGCGAGCAGTACTTC. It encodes CASSQEGTSGGEQYF.

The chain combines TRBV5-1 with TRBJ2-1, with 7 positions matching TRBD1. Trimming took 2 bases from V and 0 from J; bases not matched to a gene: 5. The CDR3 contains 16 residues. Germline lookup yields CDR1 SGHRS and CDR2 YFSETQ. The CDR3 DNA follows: TGCGCCAGCAGCTTCCGTGAGGGGGCCTCCTACAATGAGCAGTTCTTC. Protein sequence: CASSFREGASYNEQFF.